This T cell receptor (beta chain) was identified in a study of T-cell reconstitution after alpha-beta-depleted transplantation in children. During its preparation, the TCRbeta library received unique molecular identifiers. Each CDR3 protein is one row after TCRdb ran MiXCR on the PCR reads. The sample has 450,000 to 550,000 distinct CDR3 sequences; approximately 10% are singletons. This CDR3 comprises 12 residues. With 3 bases removed from V and 12 bases from J, the gap between germline ends came to 15 bases. The sequencing here drew on PBMCs, mostly from graft donor cells, taken 180 days after TCRalphabeta/CD19-depleted stem cell transplant. The J gene is TRBJ2-7, the V gene TRBV12-3 or TRBV12-4, with a possible D match to TRBD2 (5 bases). This TCR was sampled from a female patient between 2 and 15 years old who had a stem cell transplant for aplastic anemia, so the T cells may come from the graft donor. In DNA form, the CDR3 reads TGTGCCAGCAGTTTCAGTTATAGCGCTGGGTACTTC. This gives the protein CASSFSYSAGYF.